This T cell receptor (beta chain) was sequenced for a study of cytomegalovirus exposure and HLA in healthy donors. Amplification used 60 Vbeta primers and 13 Jbeta primers. The data were produced by immunoSEQ multiplex PCR, yet TCRdb's version contains in-frame clones alone and is incomplete. Its table records about 190,000 clones. The source of this sequence is a woman in her twenties or thirties in good health and CMV-seropositive. The sample comprised PBMCs.

CDR3 sequence reads: CASSVSGTSTDTQYF. CDR3 sequence (DNA): TGTGCCAGCAGCGTTAGCGGGACTAGCACAGATACGCAGTATTTT. The chain carries TRBV9 and TRBJ2-3; TRBD2 matches 8 bases. CDR3 length equals 15 residues. Trimming cost V 2 bases and J 0 bases; bases outside gene matches: 2. Germline values: CDR1 SGDLS, CDR2 YYNGEE.